Listed below are T cell receptor beta chains from one sample, sequenced in a study of T-cell reconstitution after alpha-beta-depleted transplantation in children. TCRdb ran MiXCR on the PCR reads and lists one entry per CDR3 protein. The sample lists under 140,000 distinct CDR3 sequences, approximately 10% occurring once. This specimen was PBMCs from the stem cell graft donor, taken from the stem cell graft. Every receptor here comes from a human donor who donated a stem cell graft to a child with acute lymphoblastic leukemia. CDR3s include the opening cysteine and the closing phenylalanine or tryptophan. D genes are given only for firm matches. Where a row states a size, it is once, few, many or the class of an expanded clone; other rows omit it.

>.|many|TRBV5-1|TRBJ2-1
CASSLGPGYMRNEQFF
TGCGCCAGCAGCTTGGGTCCAGGGTATATGCGCAATGAGCAGTTCTTC
>.|many|TRBV7-2|TRBJ1-2
CASSFFYRKEGYTF
TGTGCCAGCAGCTTCTTCTACAGAAAGGAGGGCTACACCTTC
>.|.|TRBV20-1|TRBJ1-5
CSALSDFDGLYTQPQHF
TGCAGTGCTCTTTCAGATTTTGACGGATTATACACTCAGCCCCAGCATTTT
>TRBD2|many|TRBV5-6|TRBJ2-2
CASSYPSGGAGTGELFF
TGTGCCAGCAGCTACCCGAGCGGGGGGGCCGGCACCGGGGAGCTGTTTTTT
>TRBD1|many|TRBV5-6|TRBJ1-1
CASSRNRGDTEAFF
TGTGCCAGCAGCCGAAACAGGGGGGACACTGAAGCTTTCTTT
>TRBD2|many|TRBV7-9|TRBJ2-5
CASSMSGRNLETQYF
TGTGCCAGCAGCATGAGCGGGAGGAACTTGGAGACCCAGTACTTC
>.|many|TRBV7-2|TRBJ2-1
CASSNRNKETEQFF
TGTGCCAGCAGCAATCGAAACAAGGAGACTGAGCAGTTCTTC
>TRBD1|many|TRBV7-7|TRBJ2-3
CASSSGTGRADTQYF
TGTGCTAGCAGCTCCGGGACAGGGAGGGCAGATACGCAGTATTTT
>.|few|TRBV19|TRBJ2-6
CASTPGRDDVSGANVLTF
TGTGCCAGTACCCCCGGACGGGACGACGTCTCTGGGGCCAACGTCCTGACTTTC
>.|many|TRBV7-2|TRBJ1-6
CASLGGSYNSPLHF
TGTGCCAGCCTAGGTGGCTCCTATAATTCACCCCTCCACTTT
>.|many|TRBV5-5|TRBJ1-2
CASSLVPAGYTF
TGTGCCAGCAGCTTGGTTCCAGCTGGCTACACCTTC
>TRBD1|many|TRBV5-1|TRBJ2-7
CASSFRPRDRSSYEQYF
TGCGCCAGCAGCTTCCGACCCCGGGACAGGAGCTCCTACGAGCAGTACTTC
>.|many|TRBV3-1|TRBJ2-1
CASSSYRAHNEQFF
TGTGCCAGCAGCTCATACAGGGCCCACAATGAGCAGTTCTTC
>TRBD2|many|TRBV29-1|TRBJ2-2
CSVAGLAGTGELFF
TGCAGCGTCGCCGGACTAGCGGGCACCGGGGAGCTGTTTTTT
>TRBD2|many|TRBV19|TRBJ2-7
CASRARLAANYEQYF
TGTGCCAGTAGGGCTCGACTAGCAGCTAACTACGAGCAGTACTTC
>.|many|TRBV7-2|TRBJ1-5
CASTPHRDSLSNQPQHF
TGTGCCAGCACCCCTCACCGGGATTCGCTTAGCAATCAGCCCCAGCATTTT
>.|many|TRBV29-1|TRBJ1-4
CSVESTHEKLFF
TGCAGCGTTGAGTCGACACATGAAAAACTGTTTTTT
>.|many|TRBV5-1|TRBJ2-3
CASSLAGQGGTDTQYF
TGCGCCAGCAGCTTGGCCGGGCAGGGAGGCACAGATACGCAGTATTTT
>.|many|TRBV7-2|TRBJ2-7
CASSPSYYEQYF
TGTGCCAGCAGCCCCTCCTACTACGAGCAGTACTTC
>TRBD2|many|TRBV20-1|TRBJ2-4
CSARDHSGGVPLAKNIQYF
TGCAGTGCTAGAGATCATAGCGGGGGTGTACCTCTAGCCAAAAACATTCAGTACTTC
>TRBD1|many|TRBV28|TRBJ2-7
CASITVGTGSYEQYF
TGTGCCAGCATTACGGTCGGGACAGGGTCCTACGAGCAGTACTTC
>.|.|TRBV11-2|TRBJ2-5
CASSWASQETQYF
TGTGCCAGCAGCTGGGCGAGCCAAGAGACCCAGTACTTC
>.|many|TRBV12-3/TRBV12-4|TRBJ1-4
CASSLALGSLARPREKLFF
TGTGCCAGCAGTTTAGCTCTTGGGTCGCTAGCACGACCTAGGGAAAAACTGTTTTTT
>TRBD1|many|TRBV5-1|TRBJ2-1
CASSLEGQIYNEQFF
TGCGCCAGCAGCTTGGAGGGACAGATCTACAATGAGCAGTTCTTC
>TRBD2|many|TRBV12-3/TRBV12-4|TRBJ2-5
CASSSQLAGETQYF
TGTGCCAGCAGTTCCCAACTAGCGGGAGAGACCCAGTACTTC
>.|many|TRBV6-1|TRBJ1-2
CASRGGGPHGYTF
TGTGCCTCCCGGGGCGGGGGGCCCCATGGCTACACCTTC
>TRBD2|many|TRBV5-4|TRBJ2-3
CASSLVTGGGDTQYF
TGTGCCAGCAGCTTGGTGACGGGAGGGGGGGATACGCAGTATTTT
>.|few|TRBV7-8|TRBJ2-7
CASSYSEGSNEQYF
TGTGCCAGCAGCTACTCCGAGGGGAGCAACGAGCAGTACTTC
>TRBD2|many|TRBV9|TRBJ2-1
CASSVGGNNEQFF
TGTGCCAGCAGCGTGGGGGGGAACAATGAGCAGTTCTTC
>TRBD1|many|TRBV7-8|TRBJ1-1
CASSRTGRNTEAFF
TGTGCCAGCAGCAGGACAGGGAGGAACACTGAAGCTTTCTTT
>TRBD2|many|TRBV5-1|TRBJ2-7
CASSQLAGASYEQYF
TGCGCCAGCAGCCAACTAGCGGGAGCCTCCTACGAGCAGTACTTC
>.|many|TRBV7-2|TRBJ2-3
CASSSYSSTDTQYF
TGTGCCAGCAGCTCATACTCTAGCACAGATACGCAGTATTTT
>.|many|TRBV27|TRBJ2-7
CASSSATSPSYEQYF
TGTGCCAGCAGTTCGGCCACTTCCCCCTCCTACGAGCAGTACTTC
>.|many|TRBV6-6|TRBJ2-1
CASSRGVNEQFF
TGTGCCAGCAGCCGCGGAGTGAATGAGCAGTTCTTC
>.|few|TRBV30|TRBJ2-4
CAWTHGRREAKNIQYF
TGTGCCTGGACTCACGGCCGCCGAGAGGCCAAAAACATTCAGTACTTC
>TRBD1|many|TRBV5-1|TRBJ1-1
CASSGTGDQLNTEAFF
TGCGCCAGCAGCGGGACAGGGGACCAGTTGAACACTGAAGCTTTCTTT
>.|many|TRBV20-1|TRBJ2-5
CSAITGHPEGETQYF
TGCAGTGCTATCACCGGACACCCGGAAGGAGAGACCCAGTACTTC
>.|many|TRBV2|TRBJ1-5
CASSSPGRHSNQPQHF
TGTGCCAGCAGTTCGCCGGGACGGCATAGCAATCAGCCCCAGCATTTT
>TRBD2|many|TRBV9|TRBJ2-3
CASSVSLAGFQIDTQYF
TGTGCCAGCAGCGTAAGTCTAGCGGGCTTCCAAATTGATACGCAGTATTTT
>TRBD1|few|TRBV19|TRBJ1-1
CASSLTGVTEAFF
TGTGCCAGTAGCCTTACAGGGGTCACTGAAGCTTTCTTT
>.|.|TRBV14|TRBJ2-1
CASSQDYPIYNEQFF
TGTGCCAGCAGCCAAGATTACCCGATCTACAATGAGCAGTTCTTC
>.|many|TRBV7-9|TRBJ2-1
CASSRTPGTYNEQFF
TGTGCCAGCAGCCGAACCCCAGGTACCTACAATGAGCAGTTCTTC
>TRBD1|many|TRBV30|TRBJ1-1
CAWSGRVGGGGMNTEAFF
TGTGCCTGGAGTGGTAGGGTCGGAGGGGGCGGGATGAACACTGAAGCTTTCTTT
>.|many|TRBV13|TRBJ2-7
CASSPSSRGGSEQYF
TGTGCCAGCAGCCCTTCTTCCCGGGGAGGTAGCGAGCAGTACTTC
>TRBD2|once|TRBV30|TRBJ2-3
CAWSFLAELADTQYF
TGTGCCTGGAGCTTCCTAGCGGAATTAGCAGATACGCAGTATTTT
>.|many|TRBV7-9|TRBJ1-5
CASSLAGAHSNQPQHF
TGTGCCAGCAGCTTAGCAGGGGCGCATAGCAATCAGCCCCAGCATTTT
>TRBD2|many|TRBV7-2|TRBJ2-7
CASTTLAGGKGNEQYF
TGTGCCAGCACCACACTAGCGGGAGGGAAGGGGAACGAGCAGTACTTC
>.|many|TRBV27|TRBJ2-5
CASSPFGIQETQYF
TGTGCCAGCAGTCCTTTCGGGATCCAAGAGACCCAGTACTTC
>TRBD1|many|TRBV12-3/TRBV12-4|TRBJ2-5
CASSRGQSQETQYF
TGTGCCAGCAGTAGGGGACAGAGCCAAGAGACCCAGTACTTC
>.|many|TRBV5-1|TRBJ1-2
CASSLDRGFGYTF
TGCGCCAGCAGCTTGGATCGGGGGTTTGGCTACACCTTC
>TRBD2|many|TRBV6-2/TRBV6-3|TRBJ2-7
CASSWTSATYEQYF
TGTGCCAGCAGTTGGACTAGCGCAACCTACGAGCAGTACTTC
>.|many|TRBV29-1|TRBJ2-1
CSVWRTSEQFF
TGCAGCGTTTGGAGGACAAGCGAGCAGTTCTTC
>TRBD1|few|TRBV20-1|TRBJ2-7
CSAPRQGAGEQYF
TGCAGTGCTCCCCGGCAGGGGGCGGGGGAGCAGTACTTC